Following are 7 T cell receptor beta chains from one sample sequenced in a study of blood T cell repertoires in COVID-19. The data were produced by immunoSEQ multiplex PCR, yet TCRdb's version contains in-frame clones alone and is incomplete. The data show about 250,000 clones, with about 89% seen just once and around 1.7% held by the top ten. The sample comprised peripheral blood. The source is a woman between 55 and 75 years old who had recovered from COVID-19.

The CDR3 DNA reads TGTGCCAGCAGAGCTAACCGGGACAGGGACCTTTATAGCAATCAGCCCCAGCATTTT. Its protein is CASRANRDRDLYSNQPQHF. The gene calls are TRBV28 and TRBJ1-5; TRBD1 matches 9 bases. With V trimmed by 6 bases and J by 0 bases, 15 bases remained unmatched. This CDR3 is built from 19 residues. Germline V gene data show CDR1 as MDHEN and CDR2 as SYDVKM.

This clone was seen only a few times. The rearrangement links TRBV10-3 to TRBJ1-2; TRBD1 agrees at 8 bases. J gave up 14 bases and V 4 bases, and 9 bases lay outside the gene matches. The CDR3 is made up of 12 amino acids. Germline lookup yields CDR1 ENHRY and CDR2 SYGVKD. The CDR3 protein is CAISAGGAFCTF. Here the CDR3 DNA reads TGTGCCATCAGTGCAGGGGGCGCTTTCTGTACCTTC.

In this sample, this clone turned up once. V is TRBV7-2 and J is TRBJ2-1, with 12 bases identical to TRBD2. Trimming cost V 5 bases and J 4 bases; bases outside gene matches: 6. The germline CDR1 and CDR2 sequences are SGHTA and FQGNSA. This CDR3 has 16 amino acids. The chain's CDR3 is CASSALAGGRYNEQFF. CDR3 nucleotides: TGTGCCAGCAGCGCACTAGCGGGGGGTCGGTACAATGAGCAGTTCTTC.

The chain employs TRBV11-2 and TRBJ2-1, with D possibly TRBD2 on 6 matching bases. CDR3 length: 14 amino acids. V lost 5 bases and J lost 6, with 14 bases in between. Germline loops: CDR1 SGHAT, CDR2 FQNNGV. DNA for the CDR3: TGTGCCAGCAGCCCCGTAGGGACTGGCAATGAGCAGTTCTTC. Encoded protein: CASSPVGTGNEQFF.

The chain combines TRBV19 with TRBJ1-1; D ambiguous. Germline V gives CDR1 LNHDA, CDR2 SQIVND (reference sequence). The CDR3 runs to 14 residues. The V and J ends lost 3 bases and 0 bases respectively, with 8 bases between them. The CDR3 coding sequence is TGTGCCAGTAGTATGGGCCAGATGAACACTGAAGCTTTCTTT. It translates to CASSMGQMNTEAFF.

The V gene is TRBV28, the J gene TRBJ2-4, with D perhaps TRBD2 (7 bases). This CDR3 is 17 amino acids long. Germline values: CDR1 MDHEN, CDR2 SYDVKM. Between the trimmed V and J ends, which lost 11 bases and 0 bases, there was a span of 23 bases. The CDR3 DNA sequence: TGTGCCGCTTCTGGCGGGGGACATTTACTAGCCAAAAACATTCAGTACTTC. It translates to CAASGGGHLLAKNIQYF.

This clone was counted once. This rearrangement joins TRBV7-3 to TRBJ1-2, with D perhaps TRBD1 (5 bases). The length of the CDR3 is 14 residues. CDR1 and CDR2 from the germline V gene are SGHTA and FQGTGA. Trimming pared 4 bases from V and 6 bases from J, leaving 15 bases between. The CDR3 DNA reads TGTGCCAGCAGCTCCGAACCACAGGCGCATGGCTACACCTTC. This encodes CASSSEPQAHGYTF.